The sample holds a few counts of the clone carrying this TCR beta chain. Antigen: not known. The sample comes from a study of beta chain features in type 1 diabetes. Points from the study as a whole: Shorter TCRB CDR3s, moderately but significantly so, were found in Type 1 diabetes patients in all four CD4+ subsets.

Expressed TCRB transcripts were sequenced because the entire RNA isolate underwent reverse transcription. Libraries were prepared by immunoSEQ multiplex PCR; TCRdb keeps only in-frame clonotypes and omits some of them. This table has about 650,000 clones, 12% appearing once. Germline assignment: CDR1 KGHSH and CDR2 LQKENI. Trimming shortened V by 1 base and J by 6 bases, and 13 bases separated the two germline ends. CDR3 length: 14 residues. The rearrangement joins TRBV18 to TRBJ2-7; D is undetermined. The origin of this receptor is a man in his thirties or forties with type 1 diabetes. Material: naive CD4+ T cells from blood. This CDR3 is CASSPRVSWGEQYF. The CDR3 DNA sequence: TGTGCCAGCTCACCACGGGTTAGTTGGGGCGAGCAGTACTTC. The full variable domain, its missing parts supplied by reference TRBV18 and TRBJ2-7, is NAGVMQNPRHLVRRRGQEARLRCSPMKGHSHVYWYRQLPEEGLKFMVYLQKENIIDESGMPKERFSAEFPKEGPSILRIQQVVRGDSAAYFCASSPRVSWGEQYFGPGTRLTVT.